This T cell receptor beta chain was sequenced in a study of breast tumors, draining lymph nodes, adjacent tissues. TCRdb ran MiXCR on the multiplex PCR reads and lists one entry per CDR3 protein. The table includes tens of thousands of distinct CDR3 sequences, more than 25% detected once. Axillary draining lymph nodes of breast cancer patients supplied the node samples. This clonotype occurred many times. At one boundary the junction diverges from the germline segment, which might be a read error. This CDR3 comprises 16 residues. Germline V gene lookup returns CDR1 MGHRA and CDR2 YSYEKL. The V and J genes are TRBV4-1 and TRBJ1-4; the match to TRBD1 covers 9 bases. The TCR was taken from a female donor with breast cancer. Some clones in this sample may be carry-over from other donors' samples. Sequenced material: axillary lymph node tissue. The CDR3 DNA reads TGCGCCAGCAGCGAAGACAGGGGGTACGGTAATGAAAAACTGTTTTTT. It is translated as CASSEDRGYGNEKLFF.